This T cell receptor beta chain is drawn from a study of regulatory T cells in long-lasting Graves disease. Study-wide findings and caveats: Graves' patients with persistent disease showed TCR diversity lower than patients newly diagnosed. Gene preferences differed: TRBV28, TRBJ1-2, TRBJ2-5 in persistent cases.

Regarding time point: persistent/refractory GD, antithyroid drugs over 5 years with positive TRAb. PBMC RNA served as the TCR library source. Germline lookup yields CDR1 SEHNR and CDR2 FQNEAQ (reference sequence). CDR3 length: 19 residues. V lost 5 bases and J lost 0, with 20 bases in between. As concerns this clonotype: What it binds is unknown.

Sequencing libraries for TCR beta were prepared with iRepertoire HTBI primers and Arm-PCR of CDR3 regions. TCRdb independently ran MiXCR on the multiplex PCR reads; one entry per CDR3 protein. The sample records hundreds of thousands of distinct CDR3 sequences, under 25% being singletons. This specimen was peripheral blood mononuclear cells (PBMCs), taken when the disease was refractory, from a patient treated with antithyroid drugs. V is TRBV7-9 and J is TRBJ2-6; perhaps D is TRBD1 or TRBD2 (5 bases each). This receptor was taken from a female donor with Graves disease. The DNA for the CDR3 is TGTGCCAGCAGCCGTCCGTGGGGGAGTTTGGGCTCTGGGGCCAACGTCCTGACTTTC. It specifies CASSRPWGSLGSGANVLTF.